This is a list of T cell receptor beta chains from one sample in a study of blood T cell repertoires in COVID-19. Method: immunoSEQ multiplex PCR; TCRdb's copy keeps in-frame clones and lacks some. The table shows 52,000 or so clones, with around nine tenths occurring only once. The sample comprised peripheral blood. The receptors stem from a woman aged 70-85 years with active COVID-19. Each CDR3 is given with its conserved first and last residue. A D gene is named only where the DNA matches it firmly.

CDR3: CATSGTATGELFF; V: TRBV24-1; D: .
CDR3: CASSARRNTEAFF; V: TRBV9; D: .
CDR3: CATSVGTRTEAFF; V: TRBV15; D: .
CDR3: CASSQVVNEQFF; V: TRBV4-1; D: .
CDR3: CASSSRTSTDTQYF; V: TRBV27; D: .
CDR3: CASSLNGPGANTGELFF; V: TRBV7-3; D: .
CDR3: CSVADSSYEQYF; V: TRBV29-1; D: .
CDR3: CASTWGEVDNEQFF; V: TRBV28; D: .
CDR3: CASSRGTSGSTWGETQYF; V: TRBV4-2; D: TRBD2
CDR3: CASRSGPMNTEAFF; V: TRBV7-7; D: .
CDR3: CASSLGGHAAVGQYF; V: TRBV7-8; D: .
CDR3: CASTGQGFGNEKLFF; V: TRBV28; D: TRBD1
CDR3: CASSVDTGTMNTEAFF; V: TRBV9; D: .
CDR3: CASSSGLSPTMEQFF; V: TRBV27; D: .
CDR3: CASSRDRGGNEQFF; V: TRBV19; D: TRBD1
CDR3: CASSSPLQGGYGNTIYF; V: TRBV28; D: TRBD1
CDR3: CAISESTGLAVAYEQYF; V: TRBV10-3; D: TRBD2
CDR3: CASSTWTSGKETQYF; V: TRBV19; D: TRBD2
CDR3: CSVEDRETSGGSSTDTQYF; V: TRBV29-1; D: TRBD2